A single sample gave rise to the 22 T cell receptor beta chains below, sequenced in a study of cytomegalovirus exposure and HLA in healthy donors. PCR was performed using 60 Vbeta and 13 Jbeta primers. TCRdb keeps only in-frame clones here, not all; method: immunoSEQ multiplex PCR. The sample shows 85,000 to 100,000 clones, roughly 80% of them seen only once. Input material: PBMCs. These receptor sequences come from a man in his forties in good health and CMV-seronegative.

This chain links TRBV7-9 with TRBJ2-5, with TRBD2 identical over 12 bases. The J segment lost 4 bases and the V segment lost 1 base, leaving 7 bases of the junction unmatched. From germline, CDR1 is SEHNR and CDR2 FQNEAQ (reference sequence). The CDR3 covers 17 residues. Written as DNA, the CDR3 is TGTGCCAGCAGCTTAGTGGCTAGCGGGGGGGCCACAGAGACCCAGTACTTC. It specifies CASSLVASGGATETQYF.

V is TRBV28 and J is TRBJ1-4; maybe TRBD1 (6 bases). Germline lookup yields CDR1 MDHEN and CDR2 SYDVKM. V lost 5 bases to trimming and J lost 2 bases, with 21 bases between them. CDR3 length equals 18 residues. The CDR3 spells CASSTTGFGLKTNEKLFF. CDR3 bases: TGTGCCAGCAGTACAACAGGGTTCGGACTGAAGACTAATGAAAAACTGTTTTTT.

In this sample, this clone turned up a few times. The chain uses TRBV5-1 and TRBJ2-1, with D unresolved. This CDR3 has 15 residues. V lost 0 bases and J lost 3, with 10 bases in between. Germline loops: CDR1 SGHRS, CDR2 YFSETQ. CDR3 sequence (DNA): TGCGCCAGCAGCTTGGAAGGCGACATCTACAATGAGCAGTTCTTC. Protein sequence: CASSLEGDIYNEQFF.

In nucleotides, the CDR3 is TGTGCCAGCAGTGACTCGGGACAGGGGGCTTCACCCCTCCACTTT. It codes for CASSDSGQGASPLHF. The V and J genes are TRBV6-4 and TRBJ1-6, with 12 bases that match TRBD1. Germline V lookup: CDR1 MRHNA, CDR2 SNTAGT. V shed 0 bases and J 9 bases; nucleotides not matched to a gene: 0. The CDR3 covers 15 residues.

This clone was seen once. The chain employs TRBV5-4 and TRBJ1-4; 8 bases are shared with TRBD1. This CDR3 is built from 15 residues. In germline, CDR1 is SGHNT, CDR2 YYREEE (reference sequence). V shed 4 bases and J 4 bases; nucleotides not matched to a gene: 6. The CDR3 DNA sequence: TGTGCCAGCAGCATGACAGGGGCGAATAATGAAAAACTGTTTTTT. Translation gives CASSMTGANNEKLFF.

The chain recombines TRBV6-1 with TRBJ2-1; 7 nucleotides line up with TRBD2. This CDR3 comprises 17 residues. Germline CDR1 reads MNHNS; CDR2 reads SASEGT. Losses at the gene ends were 1 base for V and 3 bases for J; bases not matched to a gene: 9. CDR3 region: CASSEVAGGSYYNEQFF. The CDR3, as DNA: TGTGCCAGCAGTGAAGTAGCAGGCGGGAGCTACTACAATGAGCAGTTCTTC.

The V gene is TRBV11-2, the J gene TRBJ2-1, with 7 positions matching TRBD2. Germline values: CDR1 SGHAT, CDR2 FQNNGV. The CDR3 consists of 18 residues. The junction had 12 bases not matched to a gene; V was cut back by 1 base and J by 3 bases. The CDR3 reads CASSLGGAGRGFYNEQFF. In nucleotides, the CDR3 is TGTGCCAGCAGCTTAGGAGGGGCGGGGCGGGGGTTCTACAATGAGCAGTTCTTC.

Here the CDR3 reads CASSSRTDSGGGSPLHF. Written as DNA, the CDR3 is TGTGCCAGCAGCTCGCGGACAGACTCAGGAGGTGGCTCACCCCTCCACTTT. The chain joins TRBV5-6 to TRBJ1-6; a possible D gene is TRBD1 (6 bases). The CDR3 extends over 17 amino acids. V lost 3 bases to trimming and J lost 10 bases, with 23 bases between them. The germline CDR1 and CDR2 sequences are SGHDT and YYEEEE.

The rearrangement joins TRBV9 to TRBJ1-1, with TRBD1 matching over 8 bases. The J segment lost 8 bases and the V segment lost 3 bases, leaving 6 bases of the junction unmatched. The germline CDR1 and CDR2 sequences are SGDLS and YYNGEE. There are 13 residues in the CDR3. Here the CDR3 DNA reads TGTGCCAGCAGCGAATTAACAGGGGGAGAAGCTTTCTTT. Encoded protein: CASSELTGGEAFF.

J is TRBJ2-7 and V is TRBV7-9; the D gene is possibly TRBD2 (6 bases). The V gene's germline CDR1 is SEHNR and CDR2 FQNEAQ (reference sequence). With 5 bases removed from V and 1 base from J, the gap between germline ends came to 15 bases. The CDR3 sequence is 15 residues long. Here the CDR3 reads CASSIGEAASYEQYF. Here the CDR3 DNA reads TGTGCCAGCAGCATCGGGGAGGCAGCATCCTACGAGCAGTACTTC.

The chain links TRBV9 to TRBJ2-5; 15 bases agree with TRBD2. CDR3 length equals 20 residues. The trim removed 0 bases at V and 1 base at J, leaving 10 bases unmatched. Germline values: CDR1 SGDLS, CDR2 YYNGEE. This CDR3 is CASSVATGGLAGGRQETQYF. The CDR3 nucleotides are TGTGCCAGCAGCGTAGCTACGGGGGGACTAGCGGGGGGACGCCAAGAGACCCAGTACTTC.

This clone is a singleton in its sample. This chain links TRBV5-6 with TRBJ2-7; D is ambiguous. The CDR3 spans 11 residues. The germline V and J ends were trimmed by 5 bases and 2 bases, with 5 bases remaining between them. Germline CDR1 and CDR2: SGHDT and YYEEEE. CDR3 amino acids: CASSRAYEQYF. In DNA form, the CDR3 reads TGTGCCAGCAGTCGGGCCTACGAGCAGTACTTC.

This chain links TRBV30 with TRBJ1-6; D not certain. The CDR3 runs to 12 residues. Germline CDR1 reads GTSNPN; CDR2 reads SVGIG (reference sequence). The V gene lost 4 bases and the J gene lost 9 bases, with 10 bases spanning the gap. CDR3 residues: CAWTSGSSPLHF. CDR3 sequence (DNA): TGTGCCTGGACCTCCGGGTCTTCACCCCTCCACTTT.

The chain joins TRBV10-3 to TRBJ2-7, with 11 positions matching TRBD1. After removal of 6 bases from V and 3 bases from J, the junction contained 1 base not matched to a gene. CDR3 length equals 13 residues. Germline-derived CDR1 and CDR2 are ENHRY and SYGVKD. The CDR3 is CAIRGTGGYEQYF. In DNA form, the CDR3 reads TGTGCCATCAGGGGGACAGGGGGCTACGAGCAGTACTTC.

The chain uses TRBV5-6 and TRBJ1-2, with 7 bases lining up with TRBD1. The CDR3 extends over 15 amino acids. The ends lost 0 bases at V and 4 bases at J; junction bases unmatched: 6. Germline V gene data show CDR1 as SGHDT and CDR2 as YYEEEE. CDR3 coding DNA: TGTGCCAGCAGCTTGGGGGGACAGAATTCCTATGGCTACACCTTC. Translated: CASSLGGQNSYGYTF. Combining the CDR3 with reference TRBV5-6 and TRBJ1-2 gives the whole variable domain DAGVTQSPTHLIKTRGQQVTLRCSPKSGHDTVSWYQQALGQGPQFIFQYYEEEERQRGNFPDRFSGHQFPNYSSELNVNALLLGDSALYLCASSLGGQNSYGYTFGSGTRLTVV.

The gene calls are TRBV30 and TRBJ2-7; TRBD2 agrees at 9 bases. CDR1 and CDR2 from the germline V gene are GTSNPN and SVGIG (reference sequence). Germline trimming cut 4 bases from V and 3 bases from J; bases unmatched to any gene: 10. The CDR3 is 15 residues long. The CDR3 DNA follows: TGTGCCTGGACTGAGAAGGCTAGCGGGATCTACGAGCAGTACTTC. This sequence encodes CAWTEKASGIYEQYF.

The CDR3 is CASSRRGNQPQHF. CDR3 DNA sequence: TGTGCCAGCAGCCGCCGGGGCAATCAGCCCCAGCATTTT. The V gene is TRBV28, the J gene TRBJ1-5; D is unresolved. CDR1 MDHEN and CDR2 SYDVKM come from the germline V gene. This CDR3 has 13 residues. V was pared by 6 bases and J by 2 bases, with 8 bases between.

The rearrangement joins TRBV5-1 to TRBJ2-3, with a possible D match to TRBD2 (6 bases). From germline, CDR1 is SGHRS and CDR2 YFSETQ. The CDR3 loop spans 15 amino acids. V lost 0 bases and J lost 0, with 8 bases in between. In nucleotides, the CDR3 is TGCGCCAGCAGCTTGGGGCGGGGAAGCACAGATACGCAGTATTTT. This codes for CASSLGRGSTDTQYF.

This clone appeared once. The chain's CDR3 is CASTTTGEGTEAFF. CDR3 coding DNA: TGTGCCAGCACCACGACTGGGGAGGGCACTGAAGCTTTCTTT. The V gene is TRBV7-9, the J gene TRBJ1-1; D gene ambiguous. V was clipped by 7 bases and J by 4 bases, with 16 bases between them. CDR1 and CDR2 (germline): SEHNR, FQNEAQ (reference sequence). CDR3 length equals 14 residues.

The rearrangement joins TRBV7-2 to TRBJ2-4; 7 nucleotides match TRBD1. Per the germline V gene, CDR1 is SGHTA and CDR2 is FQGNSA. V dropped 5 bases and J dropped 6; count of bases not matched to a gene: 10. CDR3 size: 15 residues. The DNA of the CDR3 is TGTGCCAGCAGCCGATTGGACAGGAGAGGAAACATTCAGTACTTC. Its protein product is CASSRLDRRGNIQYF. Complete variable domain (other parts from reference TRBV7-2 and TRBJ2-4): GAGVSQSPSNKVTEKGKDVELRCDPISGHTALYWYRQSLGQGLEFLIYFQGNSAPDKSGLPSDRFSAERTGGSVSTLTIQRTQQEDSAVYLCASSRLDRRGNIQYFGAGTRLSVL.

The chain has TRBV5-1 and TRBJ2-5; TRBD2 matches at 10 bases. Trimming cost V 0 bases and J 1 base; bases outside gene matches: 3. Germline CDR1 SGHRS, CDR2 YFSETQ. The CDR3 sequence is 16 residues long. CDR3 amino acids: CASSLAPSGGQETQYF. CDR3 nucleotide sequence: TGCGCCAGCAGCTTGGCGCCTAGCGGGGGCCAAGAGACCCAGTACTTC.

Only a few counts were recorded for this clone. The chain carries TRBV10-3 and TRBJ1-1, with a tentative D call TRBD1 (5 bases). V lost 4 bases and J 8 bases, leaving 8 bases between the germline ends. CDR1 ENHRY and CDR2 SYGVKD come from the germline V gene. The CDR3 covers 11 residues. CDR3 region: CAISAQGEAFF. The CDR3 coding sequence is TGTGCCATCAGTGCCCAGGGAGAAGCTTTCTTT.